The 25 T cell receptor beta chains reported below all come from one sample, sequenced in a study of identical twins. Via MiXCR, TCRdb re-called the 5' RACE reads, giving one row per CDR3 protein. This table has a few hundred thousand distinct CDR3 sequences, about 8.5% appearing once. These same data were also listed under a study on yellow fever vaccine responses in identical twins.

The sequenced material came from CD8+ T cells sorted from blood. The receptors come from a woman aged 18-29 years in good health.

CDR3: CASSPLAGGPDTQYF. CDR3 nucleotides: TGTGCCAGCAGCCCCCTAGCGGGAGGGCCGGATACGCAGTATTTT. The gene calls are TRBV7-2 and TRBJ2-3; 12 nucleotides align to TRBD2. CDR1 is SGHTA, CDR2 FQGNSA, per germline. This CDR3 region has 15 residues. J gave up 6 bases and V 5 bases, and 6 bases lay outside the gene matches.

The table lists this clonotype with many counts. V gene TRBV14 combines with J gene TRBJ1-2; D might be TRBD1 (6 bases). V was clipped by 2 bases and J by 2 bases, with 9 bases between them. This CDR3 has 14 residues. Germline V gene lookup returns CDR1 SGHDN and CDR2 FVKESK. As DNA, the CDR3 is TGTGCCAGCAGCCAACGGACAGCCAACTATGGCTACACCTTC. It is translated as CASSQRTANYGYTF.

This clonotype was counted at least ten times. CDR3 amino acids: CASSTVYNNEQFF. The CDR3 DNA reads TGTGCCAGCAGCACTGTCTATAACAATGAGCAGTTCTTC. The chain couples TRBV7-2 to TRBJ2-1, with D unresolved. Trimming left V 5 bases short and J 5 bases short, with 10 bases between. The CDR3 spans 13 residues. Germline V gives CDR1 SGHTA, CDR2 FQGNSA.

The chain joins TRBV28 to TRBJ2-3; D is perhaps TRBD2 (5 bases). Looked up from germline, CDR1 is MDHEN and CDR2 is SYDVKM. V lost 2 bases to trimming and J lost 2 bases, with 8 bases between them. CDR3 length: 14 amino acids. CDR3 nucleotides: TGTGCCAGCAGTTTACAGCGGAACACAGATACGCAGTATTTT. Translation: CASSLQRNTDTQYF. Using reference TRBV28 and TRBJ2-3 for the parts outside the CDR3, the full variable domain is DVKVTQSSRYLVKRTGEKVFLECVQDMDHENMFWYRQDPGLGLRLIYFSYDVKMKEKGDIPEGYSVSREKKERFSLILESASTNQTSMYLCASSLQRNTDTQYFGPGTRLTVL.

The table lists this clonotype with many counts. The chain joins TRBV2 to TRBJ2-5; D remains ambiguous. Trimming removed 6 bases from V and 5 bases from J, with 16 bases in between. The CDR3 extends over 14 amino acids. Germline V CDR1 and CDR2: SNHLY, FYNNEI. The CDR3 protein is CASSAHDPNETQYF. CDR3 sequence (DNA): TGTGCCAGCAGCGCGCACGACCCAAACGAGACCCAGTACTTC.

This rearrangement joins TRBV20-1 to TRBJ2-5, with TRBD2 identical over 11 bases. Germline V gene data show CDR1 as DFQATT and CDR2 as SNEGSKA (reference sequence). Trimming cost V 1 base and J 3 bases; bases outside gene matches: 4. The CDR3 extends over 15 amino acids. CDR3 amino acids: CSARGLAGPKETQYF. CDR3 in DNA: TGCAGTGCTAGAGGACTAGCGGGACCTAAAGAGACCCAGTACTTC.

This clonotype showed up many times. The rearrangement uses TRBV7-9 and TRBJ2-7; D unclear. V gave up 3 bases and J gave up 2 bases, with 8 bases separating them. Germline V CDR1 and CDR2: SEHNR, FQNEAQ (reference sequence). CDR3 length equals 13 residues. The DNA for the CDR3 is TGTGCCAGCAGCTTCGCAGACACCTACGAGCAGTACTTC. Its protein product is CASSFADTYEQYF.

CDR3 coding DNA: TGTGCCAGCTCACAAACCCGGGAGACAGGGACCTACGAGCAGTACTTC. It encodes CASSQTRETGTYEQYF. The chain combines TRBV18 with TRBJ2-7, with a weak D call TRBD1 (7 bases). Germline values: CDR1 KGHSH, CDR2 LQKENI. The germline V and J ends were trimmed by 4 bases and 2 bases, with 18 bases remaining between them. CDR3 length: 16 amino acids.

The chain joins TRBV11-2 to TRBJ2-7; 11 nucleotides align to TRBD2. CDR1 and CDR2 (germline): SGHAT, FQNNGV. The J segment lost 2 bases and the V segment lost 5 bases, leaving 5 bases of the junction unmatched. The CDR3 has 15 residues. CDR3 nucleotides: TGTGCCAGCAGCGACACTAGCGGGGGAGCCTACGAGCAGTACTTC. Protein product: CASSDTSGGAYEQYF. Using reference TRBV11-2 and TRBJ2-7 for the parts outside the CDR3, the full variable domain is EAGVAQSPRYKIIEKRQSVAFWCNPISGHATLYWYQQILGQGPKLLIQFQNNGVVDDSQLPKDRFSAERLKGVDSTLKIQPAKLEDSAVYLCASSDTSGGAYEQYFGPGTRLTVT.

V and J are TRBV7-8 and TRBJ2-5; weak D call: TRBD1 (5 bases). The V gene lost 0 bases and the J gene lost 4 bases, with 15 bases spanning the gap. CDR3 length: 16 residues. The V gene's germline CDR1 is SGHVS and CDR2 FQNEAQ. CDR3 DNA sequence: TGTGCCAGCAGCTTAGCGGCAGGGCCTCTCGTAGAGACCCAGTACTTC. Amino acid sequence: CASSLAAGPLVETQYF.

This clonotype has a count of ten or more. The CDR3 DNA follows: TGTGCCAGCTCACCCGGACTAGCGGGAAGGGACGAGCAGTACTTC. Translation gives CASSPGLAGRDEQYF. This sequence joins TRBV18 and TRBJ2-7, with 12 bases lining up with TRBD2. CDR3 length equals 15 residues. CDR1 and CDR2 (germline): KGHSH, LQKENI. With V trimmed by 3 bases and J by 5 bases, 5 bases remained unmatched.

The V gene is TRBV29-1, the J gene TRBJ2-3, with a possible D match to TRBD1 (5 bases). CDR3 length: 12 amino acids. CDR1 and CDR2 (germline): SQVTM, ANQGSEA. Trimming removed 7 bases from V and 5 bases from J, with 13 bases in between. CDR3 sequence (DNA): TGCAGCGGCGTGCTAGGGGAAGATACGCAGTATTTT. It yields the protein CSGVLGEDTQYF.

There are a few counts of this clonotype. The junction and the germline gene differ at one end; a read error may be behind it. The chain recombines TRBV9 with TRBJ2-7, with 7 bases identical to TRBD1. The germline V gene has CDR1 SGDLS and CDR2 YYNGEE. There are 14 residues in the CDR3. This chain's CDR3 is CASSGDRVPYEQHF. In nucleotides, the CDR3 is TGTGCCAGCAGCGGAGACAGGGTCCCCTACGAGCAGCACTTC.

The V and J genes are TRBV15 and TRBJ1-1; no clear D gene. Germline V lookup: CDR1 LNHNV, CDR2 YYDKDF (reference sequence). The CDR3 spans 14 residues. The V and J ends lost 4 bases and 1 base respectively, with 10 bases between them. CDR3 region: CATSIRVKNTEAFF. CDR3 coding DNA: TGTGCCACCAGCATCCGGGTAAAGAACACTGAAGCTTTCTTT.

This clonotype showed up many times. The rearrangement uses TRBV7-6 and TRBJ2-7, with D unresolved. Germline V gene sequence: CDR1 SGHVS, CDR2 FNYEAQ. V was trimmed by 5 bases and J by 3 bases, leaving 14 bases between them. The CDR3 contains 14 residues. The CDR3 here is CASSPRTNDYEQYF. The CDR3 DNA reads TGTGCCAGCAGCCCAAGGACGAATGACTACGAGCAGTACTTC.

This clonotype was picked up many times. The chain links TRBV9 to TRBJ2-5; TRBD2 might be the D (5 bases). V lost 0 bases to trimming and J lost 2 bases, with 11 bases between them. There are 15 residues in the CDR3. The germline V gene has CDR1 SGDLS and CDR2 YYNGEE. The CDR3 is CASSVGGLMQETQYF. CDR3 DNA sequence: TGTGCCAGCAGCGTAGGTGGACTGATGCAAGAGACCCAGTACTTC.

This clonotype occurred a few times. The genes are TRBV10-3 and TRBJ2-1; the match to TRBD2 covers 9 bases. Germline V gene lookup returns CDR1 ENHRY and CDR2 SYGVKD. Unmatched junction bases numbered 7, after V lost 11 bases and J lost 2 bases. This CDR3 comprises 14 residues. In DNA, the CDR3 is TGTGCCGCGGGAGGGACAAGCACCTACAATGAGCAGTTCTTC. Encoded protein: CAAGGTSTYNEQFF.

This chain connects TRBV28 to TRBJ2-7; 9 nucleotides align to TRBD2. Per germline, CDR1 MDHEN and CDR2 SYDVKM. The V segment lost 3 bases and the J segment 2 bases; nucleotides outside the gene matches: 5. CDR3 length: 15 residues. The CDR3 nucleotides read TGTGCCAGCAGTTTTTGGGCTAGCGGGGCCTACGAGCAGTACTTC. This translates into CASSFWASGAYEQYF.

This clonotype occurred many times. The V gene is TRBV10-3, the J gene TRBJ2-3; TRBD2 aligns across 10 bases. CDR1 and CDR2 (germline): ENHRY, SYGVKD. V was pared by 0 bases and J by 3 bases, with 9 bases of the junction left unmatched. The CDR3 covers 18 residues. CDR3 sequence reads: CAISESGLAARRTDTQYF. CDR3 sequence (DNA): TGTGCCATCAGTGAGTCAGGACTAGCGGCGCGGAGGACAGATACGCAGTATTTT.

The chain joins TRBV4-3 to TRBJ2-2; tentatively, D is TRBD1 (5 bases). The CDR3 loop spans 15 amino acids. Germline-derived CDR1 and CDR2 are LGHNA and YSLEER. With 0 bases removed from V and 6 bases from J, the gap between germline ends came to 11 bases. CDR3 DNA: TGCGCCAGCAGCCAAGACAGGGTGGGGCCCGGGGAGCTGTTTTTT. Protein: CASSQDRVGPGELFF.

In its sample, this clonotype was seen a few times. The V gene is TRBV28, the J gene TRBJ2-1; TRBD2 agrees at 11 bases. Germline V lookup: CDR1 MDHEN, CDR2 SYDVKM. The J segment lost 7 bases and the V segment lost 4 bases, leaving 6 bases of the junction unmatched. The CDR3 consists of 15 residues. This CDR3 is CASSSPGLAENEQFF. DNA for the CDR3: TGTGCCAGCAGTTCGCCGGGACTAGCGGAAAATGAGCAGTTCTTC.

The gene calls are TRBV11-2 and TRBJ2-4; 11 bases map to TRBD2. J lost 0 bases, V lost 7 bases, and 14 bases had no gene match. The CDR3 contains 19 residues. In germline, CDR1 is SGHAT, CDR2 FQNNGV. In nucleotides, the CDR3 is TGTGCCAGCACCGCGGCCCTGACTAGCGGGACCCTAGCCAAAAACATTCAGTACTTC. Its protein is CASTAALTSGTLAKNIQYF.

This clonotype was seen repeatedly, ten times or more. The rearrangement uses TRBV10-3 and TRBJ1-1; D unclear. Germline V gene lookup returns CDR1 ENHRY and CDR2 SYGVKD. Trimming stripped 4 bases from V and 1 base from J, with 10 bases between. This CDR3 is built from 14 residues. In DNA, the CDR3 is TGTGCCATCAGTGGGATTAGGGCGAACACTGAAGCTTTCTTT. This codes for CAISGIRANTEAFF.

This clonotype came up a few times. V gene TRBV3-1 combines with J gene TRBJ2-2, with 7 nucleotides matching TRBD1. In germline, CDR1 is LGHDT, CDR2 YNNKEL (reference sequence). Trimming at V came to 4 bases and at J to 6 bases, leaving 8 bases not matched to a gene. The CDR3 sequence is 15 residues long. The CDR3: CASSRRDSYSGELFF. The CDR3 coding sequence is TGTGCCAGCAGCCGCCGGGACAGCTATTCCGGGGAGCTGTTTTTT.

This clonotype was observed a few times. CDR3 protein: CATSGTSMDTGELFF. Written as DNA, the CDR3 is TGTGCCACCTCCGGGACTAGCATGGACACCGGGGAGCTGTTTTTT. The chain recombines TRBV9 with TRBJ2-2; 9 bases match TRBD2. CDR3 length: 15 amino acids. Germline V gene lookup returns CDR1 SGDLS and CDR2 YYNGEE. The trim removed 9 bases at V and 3 bases at J, leaving 9 bases unmatched. Full variable domain (rest looked up from reference TRBV9 and TRBJ2-2): DSGVTQTPKHLITATGQRVTLRCSPRSGDLSVYWYQQSLDQGLQFLIQYYNGEERAKGNILERFSAQQFPDLHSELNLSSLELGDSALYFCATSGTSMDTGELFFGEGSRLTVL.